What follows is one T cell receptor beta chain and its context. Produced via immunoSEQ multiplex PCR; TCRdb's table is partial and in-frame only. In the table there are about 270,000 clones, around 93% of which are singletons. This sample was included in a study of blood T cell repertoires in COVID-19. The CDR3 is 15 amino acids. Trimming took 3 bases from V and 0 from J, leaving 8 bases between them. Germline loops: CDR1 LNHNV, CDR2 YYDKDF (reference sequence). This clonotype was obtained from a man in his forties or fifties who had been exposed to COVID-19. This chain joins TRBV15 and TRBJ2-2; D remains unclear. Material for sequencing was PBMCs or T cells enriched from blood (not recorded which). The CDR3 DNA sequence: TGTGCCACCAGCAGGCCACTTTCGAACACCGGGGAGCTGTTTTTT. Translated: CATSRPLSNTGELFF.